This T cell receptor beta chain was found in a study of vaccination effects on CD4 cells after COVID-19. Germline V gives CDR1 MRHNA, CDR2 SNTAGT. This CDR3 spans 18 amino acids. Trimming cost V 0 bases and J 4 bases, with 18 bases left between them. This clone was recorded once. The antigen remains unidentified. The method was immunoSEQ multiplex PCR; TCRdb's version includes in-frame clones alone and lacks a portion of them. The sample includes about 45,000 clones, about three quarters of them seen just once. In the ViraFEST assay, antigen-specific CD4+ clonotypes were identified by expansion after peptide-pool stimulation. Investigators separated out CD4+ T cells once more than nine days of culture had passed. Their SARS-CoV-2 infection, verified by PCR, occurred between March and December 2020.

This clonotype was sampled from a human donor who had a prior SARS-CoV-2 infection. V usage is TRBV6-4 and J usage is TRBJ1-4; D may be TRBD1 (6 bases). Here the sequenced sample was CD4+ T cells from PBMCs cultured with a peptide pool, taken before COVID-19 vaccination. The CDR3 loop reads CASSDSKPGQPNNEKLFF. CDR3 DNA sequence: TGTGCCAGCAGTGACTCGAAGCCCGGACAGCCTAATAATGAAAAACTGTTTTTT.